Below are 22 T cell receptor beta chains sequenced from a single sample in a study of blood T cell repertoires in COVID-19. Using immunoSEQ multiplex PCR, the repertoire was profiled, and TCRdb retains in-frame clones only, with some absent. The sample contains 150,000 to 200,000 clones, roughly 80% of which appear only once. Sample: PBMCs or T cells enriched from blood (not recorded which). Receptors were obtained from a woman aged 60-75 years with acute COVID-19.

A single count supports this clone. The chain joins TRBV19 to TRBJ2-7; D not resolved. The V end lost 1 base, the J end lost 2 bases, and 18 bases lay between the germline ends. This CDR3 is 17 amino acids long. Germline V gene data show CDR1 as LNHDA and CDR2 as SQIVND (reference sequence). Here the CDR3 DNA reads TGTGCCAGTAGTATAGTCCTAAAGGAACTACCCACCTACGAGCAGTACTTC. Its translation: CASSIVLKELPTYEQYF.

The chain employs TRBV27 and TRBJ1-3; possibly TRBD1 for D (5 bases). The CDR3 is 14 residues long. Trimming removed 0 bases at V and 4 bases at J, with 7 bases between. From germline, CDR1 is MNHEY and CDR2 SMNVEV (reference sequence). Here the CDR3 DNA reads TGTGCCAGCAGTTTATCAGGGGTCGGAAACACCATATATTTT. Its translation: CASSLSGVGNTIYF.

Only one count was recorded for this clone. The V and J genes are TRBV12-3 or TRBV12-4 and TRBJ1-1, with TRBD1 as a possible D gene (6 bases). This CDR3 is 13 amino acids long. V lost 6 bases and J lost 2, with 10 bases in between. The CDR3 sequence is CASRRDTNTEAFF. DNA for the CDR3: TGTGCCAGCAGACGGGACACTAACACTGAAGCTTTCTTT.

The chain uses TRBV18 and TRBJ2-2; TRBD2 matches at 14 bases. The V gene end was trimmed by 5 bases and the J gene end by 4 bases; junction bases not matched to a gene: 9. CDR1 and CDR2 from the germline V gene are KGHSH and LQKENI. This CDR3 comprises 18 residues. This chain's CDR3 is CASSTTSGGAWRTGELFF. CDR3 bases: TGTGCCAGCTCAACGACTAGCGGGGGGGCCTGGCGCACCGGGGAGCTGTTTTTT.

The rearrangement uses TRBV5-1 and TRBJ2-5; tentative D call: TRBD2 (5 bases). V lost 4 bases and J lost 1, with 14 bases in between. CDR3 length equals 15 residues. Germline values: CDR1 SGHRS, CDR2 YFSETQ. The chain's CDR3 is CASSPRAHSQETQYF. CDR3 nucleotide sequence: TGCGCCAGCAGCCCGAGGGCCCATTCCCAAGAGACCCAGTACTTC.

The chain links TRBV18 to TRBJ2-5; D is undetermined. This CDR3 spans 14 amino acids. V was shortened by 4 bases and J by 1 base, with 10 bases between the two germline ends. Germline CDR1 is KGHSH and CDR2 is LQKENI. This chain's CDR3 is CASSRERFQETQYF. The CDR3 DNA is TGTGCCAGCTCACGCGAGCGATTCCAAGAGACCCAGTACTTC.

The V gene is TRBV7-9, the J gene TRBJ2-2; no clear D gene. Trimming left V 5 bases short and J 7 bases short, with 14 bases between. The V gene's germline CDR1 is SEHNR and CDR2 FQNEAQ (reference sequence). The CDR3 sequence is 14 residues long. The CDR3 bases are TGTGCCAGCAGCCTCGCAGTCCCGGGCGGGGAGCTGTTTTTT. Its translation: CASSLAVPGGELFF.

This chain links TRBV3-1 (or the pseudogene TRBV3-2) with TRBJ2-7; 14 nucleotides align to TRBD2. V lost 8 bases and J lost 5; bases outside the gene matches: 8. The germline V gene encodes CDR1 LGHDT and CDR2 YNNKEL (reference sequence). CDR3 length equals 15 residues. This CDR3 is CASLGRGLAGDEQYF. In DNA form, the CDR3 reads TGTGCCAGCCTAGGGAGGGGACTAGCGGGAGACGAGCAGTACTTC.

This CDR3 is CASRGSGLDEQFF. CDR3 DNA: TGTGCCAGCAGGGGGAGCGGGTTGGATGAGCAGTTCTTC. The J gene is TRBJ2-1, the V gene TRBV28; possibly TRBD2 for D (6 bases). V lost 6 bases to trimming and J lost 8 bases, with 14 bases between them. The germline V gene encodes CDR1 MDHEN and CDR2 SYDVKM. This CDR3 has 13 residues.

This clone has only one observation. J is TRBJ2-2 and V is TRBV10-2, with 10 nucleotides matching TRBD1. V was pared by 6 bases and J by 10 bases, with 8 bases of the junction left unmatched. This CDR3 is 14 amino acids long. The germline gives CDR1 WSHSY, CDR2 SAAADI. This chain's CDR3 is CASRRDRGPLELFF. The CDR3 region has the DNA TGCGCCAGCAGGCGGGACAGGGGACCATTGGAGCTGTTTTTT.

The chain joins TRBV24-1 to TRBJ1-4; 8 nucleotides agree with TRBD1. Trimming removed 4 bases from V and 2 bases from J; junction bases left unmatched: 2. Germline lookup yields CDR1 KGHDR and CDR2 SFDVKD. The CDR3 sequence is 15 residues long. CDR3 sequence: CATSDRQGTNEKLFF. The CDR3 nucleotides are TGTGCCACCAGTGACCGACAGGGGACTAATGAAAAACTGTTTTTT.

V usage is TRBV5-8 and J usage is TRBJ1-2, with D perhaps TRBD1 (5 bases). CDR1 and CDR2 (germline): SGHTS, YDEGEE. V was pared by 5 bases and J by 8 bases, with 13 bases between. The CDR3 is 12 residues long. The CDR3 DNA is TGTGCCAGCAGTCAGATCAGGGCAGGCTACACCTTC. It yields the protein CASSQIRAGYTF. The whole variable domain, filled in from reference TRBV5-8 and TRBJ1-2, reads EAGVTQSPTHLIKTRGQQATLRCSPISGHTSVYWYQQALGLGLQFLLWYDEGEERNRGNFPPRFSGRQFPNYSSELNVNALELEDSALYLCASSQIRAGYTFGSGTRLTVV.

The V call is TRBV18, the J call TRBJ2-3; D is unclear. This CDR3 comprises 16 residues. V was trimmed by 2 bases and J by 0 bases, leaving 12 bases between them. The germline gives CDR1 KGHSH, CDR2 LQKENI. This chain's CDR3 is CASSPKIIGSTDTQYF. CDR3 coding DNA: TGTGCCAGCTCACCAAAAATTATCGGGAGCACAGATACGCAGTATTTT.

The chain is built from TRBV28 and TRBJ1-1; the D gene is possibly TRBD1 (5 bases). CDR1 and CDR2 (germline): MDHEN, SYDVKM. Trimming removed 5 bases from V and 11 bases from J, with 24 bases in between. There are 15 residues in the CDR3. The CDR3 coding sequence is TGTGCCAGCAGTACCGGGGTTCCGGGACTTCGAGTGGCTTTCTTT. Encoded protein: CASSTGVPGLRVAFF.

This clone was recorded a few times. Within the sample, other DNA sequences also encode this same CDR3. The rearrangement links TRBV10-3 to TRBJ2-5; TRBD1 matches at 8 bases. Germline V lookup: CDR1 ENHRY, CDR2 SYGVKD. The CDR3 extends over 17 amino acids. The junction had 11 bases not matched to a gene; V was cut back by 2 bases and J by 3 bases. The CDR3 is CAISEPTGVSGEETQYF. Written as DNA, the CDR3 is TGTGCCATCAGTGAGCCGACAGGGGTCAGTGGCGAAGAGACCCAGTACTTC.

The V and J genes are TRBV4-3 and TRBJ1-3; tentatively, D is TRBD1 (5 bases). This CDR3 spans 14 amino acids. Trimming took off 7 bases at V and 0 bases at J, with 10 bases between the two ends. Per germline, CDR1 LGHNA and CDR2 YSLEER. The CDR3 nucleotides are TGCGCCAGCACTCCCGGGGGCTCTGGAAACACCATATATTTT. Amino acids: CASTPGGSGNTIYF.

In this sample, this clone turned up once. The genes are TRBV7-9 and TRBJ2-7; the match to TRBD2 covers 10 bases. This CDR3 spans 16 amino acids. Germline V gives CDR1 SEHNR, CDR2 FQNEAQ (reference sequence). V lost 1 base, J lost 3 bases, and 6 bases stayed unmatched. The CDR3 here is CASSLVSGRDDYEQYF. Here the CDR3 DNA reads TGTGCCAGCAGCTTAGTCAGCGGGAGGGATGACTACGAGCAGTACTTC. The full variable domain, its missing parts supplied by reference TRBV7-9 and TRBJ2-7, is DTGVSQNPRHKITKRGQNVTFRCDPISEHNRLYWYRQTLGQGPEFLTYFQNEAQLEKSRLLSDRFSAERPKGSFSTLEIQRTEQGDSAMYLCASSLVSGRDDYEQYFGPGTRLTVT.

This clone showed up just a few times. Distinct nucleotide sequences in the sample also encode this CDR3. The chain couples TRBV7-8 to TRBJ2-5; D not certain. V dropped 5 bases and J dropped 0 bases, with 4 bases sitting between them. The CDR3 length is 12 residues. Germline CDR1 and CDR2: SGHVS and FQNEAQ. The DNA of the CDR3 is TGTGCCAGCAGCCCCTACCAAGAGACCCAGTACTTC. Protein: CASSPYQETQYF.

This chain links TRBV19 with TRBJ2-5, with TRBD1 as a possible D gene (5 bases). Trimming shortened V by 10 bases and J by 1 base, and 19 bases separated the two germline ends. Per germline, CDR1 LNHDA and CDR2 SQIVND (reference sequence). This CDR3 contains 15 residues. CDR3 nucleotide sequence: TGTGCCACCACATTGACAGCCTCTTCCCAAGAGACCCAGTACTTC. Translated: CATTLTASSQETQYF.

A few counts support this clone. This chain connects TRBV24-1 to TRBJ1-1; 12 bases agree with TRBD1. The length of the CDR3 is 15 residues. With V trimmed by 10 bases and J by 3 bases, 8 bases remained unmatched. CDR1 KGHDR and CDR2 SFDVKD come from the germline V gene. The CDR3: CATGRGQGAYTEAFF. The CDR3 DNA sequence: TGTGCCACGGGGAGGGGACAGGGGGCGTACACTGAAGCTTTCTTT.

CDR3 protein: CASTPGYF. CDR3 nucleotide sequence: TGTGCCAGCACCCCGGGGTACTTC. This chain joins TRBV7-9 and TRBJ2-5, with no clear D. CDR3 length: 8 amino acids. The V and J ends lost 7 bases and 13 bases respectively, with 7 bases between them. Looked up from germline, CDR1 is SEHNR and CDR2 is FQNEAQ (reference sequence).

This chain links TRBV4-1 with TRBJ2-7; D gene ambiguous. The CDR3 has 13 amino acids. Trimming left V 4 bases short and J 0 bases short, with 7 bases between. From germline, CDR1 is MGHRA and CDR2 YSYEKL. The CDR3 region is CASSPRDSYEQYF. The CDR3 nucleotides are TGCGCCAGCAGCCCGCGCGACTCCTACGAGCAGTACTTC.